The 24 T cell receptor beta chains listed next were all sequenced from one sample in a study of beta chain features in type 1 diabetes (dated by TCRdb to between 2018 and 2020). Libraries were built with the immunoSEQ multiplex PCR assay. The High Capacity cDNA Reverse Transcription Kit was used to reverse transcribe all of the isolated RNA, meaning that expressed TCRB transcripts were what got sequenced. As stored in TCRdb, this immuneACCESS dataset retains in-frame rearrangements with V and J assigned. A fraction of the clones does not appear; measured against another copy, unresolved V genes explain less than half of the discrepancy, and the remainder lacks a known reason. The sample has 200,000 to 250,000 clones on record, approximately 11% of them singletons. The top ten clonotypes cover approximately 1.3% of the sample. Material: central memory CD4+ T cells from blood. These receptors came from a man between 18 and 35 years old in good health.

The chain couples TRBV10-3 to TRBJ1-1; 8 nucleotides line up with TRBD1. The CDR3 contains 14 residues. The V gene's germline CDR1 is ENHRY and CDR2 SYGVKD. The V segment lost 3 bases and the J segment 8 bases; nucleotides outside the gene matches: 8. CDR3 residues: CAISDLQDRAEAFF. The DNA for the CDR3 is TGTGCCATCAGTGACCTCCAGGACAGGGCGGAAGCTTTCTTT.

This clone came up a few times. This sample also contains other DNA sequences that code for the same CDR3. The J gene is TRBJ1-4, the V gene TRBV5-6; possible D gene TRBD1, 5 bases. V gave up 4 bases and J gave up 2 bases, with 15 bases separating them. The CDR3 contains 16 residues. From germline, CDR1 is SGHDT and CDR2 YYEEEE. CDR3 DNA sequence: TGTGCCAGCAGCCTTGGGGCAGCAGCCACTAATGAAAAACTGTTTTTT. Amino acid sequence: CASSLGAAATNEKLFF.

This chain joins TRBV7-8 and TRBJ2-3, with D unclear. This CDR3 has 11 amino acids. Germline V CDR1 and CDR2: SGHVS, FQNEAQ. Trimming took off 5 bases at V and 5 bases at J, with 5 bases between the two ends. CDR3 bases: TGTGCCAGCAGCCAGATAGATACGCAGTATTTT. As protein: CASSQIDTQYF.

This clone was counted only a few times. The gene calls are TRBV28 and TRBJ2-5, with 7 bases matching TRBD1. Losses at the gene ends were 6 bases for V and 2 bases for J; bases not matched to a gene: 3. The germline gives CDR1 MDHEN, CDR2 SYDVKM. The CDR3 has 13 residues. CDR3 DNA sequence: TGTGCCAGCAGGGGGACAGTTCAAGAGACCCAGTACTTC. This encodes CASRGTVQETQYF.

This clone was counted between two and nine times. The V and J genes are TRBV25-1 and TRBJ2-3; 7 bases align to TRBD1. The CDR3 consists of 16 residues. The V segment lost 2 bases and the J segment 4 bases; nucleotides outside the gene matches: 9. Germline CDR1 and CDR2: MGHDK and SYGVNS. The CDR3 is CASSETRGNRADTQYF. The CDR3, as DNA: TGTGCCAGCAGTGAAACCAGGGGGAATAGGGCAGATACGCAGTATTTT.

This clone was found a few times. The chain is built from TRBV2 and TRBJ2-3, with D tentatively TRBD2 (6 bases). V lost 5 bases and J 2 bases, leaving 14 bases between the germline ends. The CDR3 is made up of 15 amino acids. Germline V gene sequence: CDR1 SNHLY, CDR2 FYNNEI. The CDR3 here is CASSRRVAVTDTQYF. Written as DNA, the CDR3 is TGTGCCAGCAGTAGACGCGTAGCGGTCACAGATACGCAGTATTTT.

The CDR3 reads CASSFSGNNGEQFF. The CDR3 DNA reads TGTGCCAGCAGCTTTAGCGGGAATAACGGCGAGCAGTTCTTC. The chain links TRBV7-2 to TRBJ2-1; 8 bases match TRBD2. With 3 bases clipped from V and 10 bases from J, the junction kept 8 bases outside the gene matches. The CDR3 is made up of 14 amino acids. Germline-derived CDR1 and CDR2 are SGHTA and FQGNSA.

This clone came up once. This rearrangement joins TRBV13 to TRBJ2-3, with 7 bases matching TRBD2. The CDR3 extends over 17 amino acids. Germline assignment: CDR1 PRHDT and CDR2 FYEKMQ (reference sequence). Trimming took 0 bases from V and 1 from J; bases not matched to a gene: 7. Written as DNA, the CDR3 is TGTGCCAGCAGCTTAGGCCTAATCGCGGGAGGCACAGATACGCAGTATTTT. Translating gives CASSLGLIAGGTDTQYF.

The J gene is TRBJ2-1, the V gene TRBV19; possible D gene TRBD1, 5 bases. The germline CDR1 and CDR2 sequences are LNHDA and SQIVND (reference sequence). With 5 bases removed from V and 9 bases from J, the gap between germline ends came to 20 bases. The CDR3 consists of 15 residues. The CDR3 DNA sequence: TGTGCCAGTAGTTTATTCGACGTCCCCGACAGTGAGCAGTTCTTC. Translating gives CASSLFDVPDSEQFF.

The chain combines TRBV5-1 with TRBJ2-2; TRBD1 matches at 7 bases. Germline CDR1 and CDR2: SGHRS and YFSETQ. This CDR3 spans 14 amino acids. The V gene end was trimmed by 4 bases and the J gene end by 6 bases; junction bases not matched to a gene: 6. Here the CDR3 DNA reads TGCGCCAGCAGCCCTAGACAGGGCGCCGGGGAGCTGTTTTTT. Translated: CASSPRQGAGELFF.

This clone appeared a few times. V gene TRBV4-1 combines with J gene TRBJ2-7; 12 bases align to TRBD2. Per the germline V gene, CDR1 is MGHRA and CDR2 is YSYEKL. This CDR3 spans 15 amino acids. The V segment lost 1 base and the J segment 2 bases; nucleotides outside the gene matches: 0. CDR3 sequence (DNA): TGCGCCAGCAGCCAAGGGACTAGCGGGACCTACGAGCAGTACTTC. Translating it yields CASSQGTSGTYEQYF.

The chain combines TRBV7-9 with TRBJ2-1; the D gene could be TRBD1 or TRBD2 (6 bases each). With 5 bases removed from V and 11 bases from J, the gap between germline ends came to 25 bases. Germline assignment: CDR1 SEHNR and CDR2 FQNEAQ (reference sequence). This CDR3 is built from 16 residues. This chain's CDR3 is CASSPDSGHYNLQQFF. The DNA for the CDR3 is TGTGCCAGCAGCCCGGACAGCGGGCACTACAATTTGCAGCAGTTCTTC.

This clone was observed at least ten times. This CDR3 is CASSLRWGQGFHEQYF. The CDR3 nucleotides are TGTGCCAGCAGCTTAAGGTGGGGACAGGGGTTCCACGAGCAGTACTTC. The gene calls are TRBV7-2 and TRBJ2-7; 10 bases match TRBD1. The CDR3 has 16 amino acids. Germline CDR1 reads SGHTA; CDR2 reads FQGNSA. V lost 2 bases and J lost 5; bases outside the gene matches: 9.

This clone was recorded a few times. The chain links TRBV28 to TRBJ2-7; 11 bases are shared with TRBD2. The CDR3 length is 20 residues. Trimming took 5 bases from V and 0 from J; bases not matched to a gene: 18. Germline V lookup: CDR1 MDHEN, CDR2 SYDVKM. CDR3 sequence reads: CASSALPGLAVSYNSYEQYF. The DNA of the CDR3 is TGTGCCAGCAGTGCTCTTCCGGGACTAGCGGTAAGCTATAACTCCTACGAGCAGTACTTC.

The chain employs TRBV5-6 and TRBJ2-3; TRBD2 matches at 9 bases. Germline V gives CDR1 SGHDT, CDR2 YYEEEE. Unmatched junction bases numbered 6, after V lost 2 bases and J lost 5 bases. CDR3 length: 15 amino acids. The CDR3, as DNA: TGTGCCAGCAGCTTCGGGACTAGCCTCGGAGATACGCAGTATTTT. Its protein product is CASSFGTSLGDTQYF.

This chain connects TRBV30 to TRBJ1-5; 11 positions match TRBD1. The CDR3 sequence is 16 residues long. The trim removed 4 bases at V and 6 bases at J, leaving 11 bases unmatched. Germline V gene lookup returns CDR1 GTSNPN and CDR2 SVGIG (reference sequence). CDR3 residues: CAWTKGQGGLGQPQHF. In DNA form, the CDR3 reads TGTGCCTGGACAAAGGGACAGGGGGGATTGGGTCAGCCCCAGCATTTT.

The sample holds a few counts of this clone. J is TRBJ1-1 and V is TRBV29-1; no reliable D call. With 1 base removed from V and 5 bases from J, the gap between germline ends came to 8 bases. Germline CDR1 is SQVTM and CDR2 is ANQGSEA. CDR3 length equals 12 residues. CDR3 loop: CSVEVSGTEAFF. The CDR3 bases are TGCAGCGTTGAAGTCTCGGGGACTGAAGCTTTCTTT.

V gene TRBV29-1 combines with J gene TRBJ2-3, with D unclear. V was clipped by 4 bases and J by 2 bases, with 10 bases between them. This CDR3 is built from 13 residues. Germline CDR1 and CDR2: SQVTM and ANQGSEA. For the CDR3, the DNA is TGCAGCGTTGTTGGCTATAACACAGATACGCAGTATTTT. The encoded protein is CSVVGYNTDTQYF.

This clone was detected only a few times. DNA for the CDR3: TGTGCCAGCAGTTCTGGGGGGATGCAGCCCCAGCATTTT. Translated, it gives CASSSGGMQPQHF. This chain connects TRBV28 to TRBJ1-5; tentatively, D is TRBD1 (5 bases). Trimming took 4 bases from V and 7 from J, leaving 11 bases between them. Germline lookup yields CDR1 MDHEN and CDR2 SYDVKM. The CDR3 consists of 13 residues.

This chain joins TRBV5-1 and TRBJ2-2; D perhaps matches TRBD1 (6 bases). Germline lookup yields CDR1 SGHRS and CDR2 YFSETQ. This CDR3 contains 14 residues. The V end was cut by 4 bases, the J end by 3 bases, with 10 bases between. The CDR3 coding sequence is TGCGCCAGCAGCGTTGGACAGTACACCGGGGAGCTGTTTTTT. Protein product: CASSVGQYTGELFF.

The chain is built from TRBV28 and TRBJ2-6; D remains ambiguous. The CDR3 extends over 15 amino acids. The V and J ends lost 5 bases and 0 bases respectively, with 8 bases between them. Germline CDR1 reads MDHEN; CDR2 reads SYDVKM. DNA of the CDR3: TGTGCCAGCAGTCCCTGGTTCTCTGGGGCCAACGTCCTGACTTTC. Translated, it gives CASSPWFSGANVLTF.

The V and J genes are TRBV25-1 and TRBJ2-7, with 9 bases lining up with TRBD2. The V and J ends lost 2 bases and 2 bases, in that order; junction bases with no gene match: 7. The CDR3 length is 16 residues. From germline, CDR1 is MGHDK and CDR2 SYGVNS. CDR3 protein: CASSEVGSGRAYEQYF. DNA for the CDR3: TGTGCCAGCAGTGAAGTAGGTAGCGGGAGAGCCTACGAGCAGTACTTC.

V usage is TRBV19 and J usage is TRBJ2-1; 7 positions match TRBD2. Germline-derived CDR1 and CDR2 are LNHDA and SQIVND (reference sequence). The CDR3 is 12 residues long. Germline trimming cut 10 bases from V and 4 bases from J; bases unmatched to any gene: 4. The CDR3: CATSSGYNEQFF. CDR3 coding DNA: TGTGCCACGTCTAGCGGATACAATGAGCAGTTCTTC.

This clone was counted ten times or more. The rearrangement uses TRBV6-6 and TRBJ1-5; TRBD1 matches 7 bases. The CDR3 has 15 residues. CDR1 MNHNY and CDR2 SVGAGI come from the germline V gene (reference sequence). Losses at the gene ends were 5 bases for V and 3 bases for J; bases not matched to a gene: 7. This CDR3 is CASSHRDRDNQPQHF. In nucleotides, the CDR3 is TGTGCCAGCAGTCACCGGGACAGAGACAATCAGCCCCAGCATTTT.